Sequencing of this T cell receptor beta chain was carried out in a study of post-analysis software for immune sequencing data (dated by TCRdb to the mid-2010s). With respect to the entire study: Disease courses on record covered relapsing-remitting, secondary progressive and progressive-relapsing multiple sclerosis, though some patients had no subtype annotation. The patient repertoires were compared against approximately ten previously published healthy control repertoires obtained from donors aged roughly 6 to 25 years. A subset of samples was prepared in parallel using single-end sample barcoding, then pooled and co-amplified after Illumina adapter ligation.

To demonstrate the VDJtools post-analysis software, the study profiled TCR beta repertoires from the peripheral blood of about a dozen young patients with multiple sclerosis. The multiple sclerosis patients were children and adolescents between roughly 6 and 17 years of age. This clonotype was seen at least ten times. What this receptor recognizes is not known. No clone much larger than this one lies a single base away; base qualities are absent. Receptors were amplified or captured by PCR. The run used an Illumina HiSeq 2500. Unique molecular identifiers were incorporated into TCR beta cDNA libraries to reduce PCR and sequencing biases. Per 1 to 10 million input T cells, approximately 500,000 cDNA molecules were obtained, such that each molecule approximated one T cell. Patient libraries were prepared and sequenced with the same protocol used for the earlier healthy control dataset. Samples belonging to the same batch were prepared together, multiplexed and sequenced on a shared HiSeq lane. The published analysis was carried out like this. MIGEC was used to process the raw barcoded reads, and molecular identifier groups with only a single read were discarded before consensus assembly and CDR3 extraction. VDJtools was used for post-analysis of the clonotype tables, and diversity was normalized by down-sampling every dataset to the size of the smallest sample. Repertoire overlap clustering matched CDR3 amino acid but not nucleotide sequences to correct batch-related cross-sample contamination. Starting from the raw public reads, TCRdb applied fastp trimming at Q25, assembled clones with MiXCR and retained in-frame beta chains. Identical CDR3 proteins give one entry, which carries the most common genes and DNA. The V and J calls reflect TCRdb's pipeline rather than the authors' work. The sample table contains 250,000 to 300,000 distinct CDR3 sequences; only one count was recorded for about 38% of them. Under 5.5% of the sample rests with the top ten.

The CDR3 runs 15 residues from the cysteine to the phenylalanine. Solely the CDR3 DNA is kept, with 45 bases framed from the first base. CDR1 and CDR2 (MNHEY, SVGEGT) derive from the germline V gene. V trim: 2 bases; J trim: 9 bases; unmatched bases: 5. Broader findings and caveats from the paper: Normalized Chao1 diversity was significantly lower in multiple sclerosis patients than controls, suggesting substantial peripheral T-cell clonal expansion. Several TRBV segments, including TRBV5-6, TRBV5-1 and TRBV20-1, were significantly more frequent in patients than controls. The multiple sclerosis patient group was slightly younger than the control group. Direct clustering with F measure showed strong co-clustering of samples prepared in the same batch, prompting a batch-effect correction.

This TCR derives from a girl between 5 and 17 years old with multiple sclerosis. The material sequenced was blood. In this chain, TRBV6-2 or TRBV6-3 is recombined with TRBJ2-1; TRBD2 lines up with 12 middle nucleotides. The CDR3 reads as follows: CASSYAASGRGEQFF. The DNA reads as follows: TGTGCCAGCAGTTACGCGGCTAGCGGGAGGGGTGAGCAGTTCTTC.